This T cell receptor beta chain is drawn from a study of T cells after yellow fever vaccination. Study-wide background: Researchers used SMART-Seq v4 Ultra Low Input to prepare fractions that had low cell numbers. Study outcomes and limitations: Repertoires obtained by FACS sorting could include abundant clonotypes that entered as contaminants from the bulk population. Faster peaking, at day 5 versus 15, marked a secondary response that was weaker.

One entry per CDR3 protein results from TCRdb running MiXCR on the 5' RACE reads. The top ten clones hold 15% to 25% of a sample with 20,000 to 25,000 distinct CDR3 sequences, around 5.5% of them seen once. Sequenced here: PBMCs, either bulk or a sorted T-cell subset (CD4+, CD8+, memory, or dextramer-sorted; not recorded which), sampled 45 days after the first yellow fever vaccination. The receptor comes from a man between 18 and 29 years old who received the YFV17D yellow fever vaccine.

This CDR3 is CASRLVGLRTGITLHF. CDR3 DNA sequence: TGTGCAAGTCGCTTAGTGGGTCTGCGGACAGGGATTACCCTCCACTTT. The rearrangement uses TRBV12-2 and TRBJ1-6; the table's D call TRBD1 went unverified against the DNA. TRBV12-2 is marked as a pseudogene. The CDR3 has 16 residues.